The rows below give T cell receptor beta chains drawn from one sample of a study of Graves' ophthalmopathy and Graves' hyperthyroidism. TCRdb used MiXCR to reprocess the multiplex PCR reads, holding one entry per CDR3 protein. The table includes hundreds of thousands of distinct CDR3 sequences, 20% to 25% detected once. Sequenced sample: peripheral blood. Receptors originate from a woman aged 45 to 65 with Graves' ophthalmopathy. Both conserved end residues are part of each CDR3.

cdr3_aa	j_call	v_call
CASSLGSSGSYEQYF	TRBJ2-7	TRBV7-2
CAISESGGAELSKNIQYF	TRBJ2-4	TRBV10-3
CASTPWGDNTGELFF	TRBJ2-2	TRBV5-4
CASTDGGKVYGYTF	TRBJ1-2	TRBV19
CASSPDSFQETQYF	TRBJ2-5	TRBV18
CASNHYRNLGPNTGELFF	TRBJ2-2	TRBV11-2
CASSPESNTGELFF	TRBJ2-2	TRBV18
CASSFAGPQETQYF	TRBJ2-5	TRBV12-3/TRBV12-4
CSAGSRAAQYF	TRBJ2-5	TRBV20-1
CASSQDRGGGSYEQYF	TRBJ2-7	TRBV4-3
CATRRAGDTGELFF	TRBJ2-2	TRBV24-1
CASSQEGGGQRRQPQHF	TRBJ1-5	TRBV4-2
CASSPIRVQGASYNSPLHF	TRBJ1-6	TRBV27
CASSLGGGIDGYTF	TRBJ1-2	TRBV7-9
CSATRGLAGENQYF	TRBJ2-5	TRBV20-1
CATSDTGGNSNQPQHF	TRBJ1-5	TRBV24-1
CAIKNLGGELFF	TRBJ2-2	TRBV12-3/TRBV12-4
CASSEGDRDYGYTF	TRBJ1-2	TRBV6-1
CASSPNQGQGSQYF	TRBJ2-5	TRBV11-1
CASSVAGTNSYEQYF	TRBJ2-7	TRBV19
CSASSGAGTSYEQYF	TRBJ2-7	TRBV20-1
CASSIETDRGNQPQHF	TRBJ1-5	TRBV19
CASSFTGPNQPQHF	TRBJ1-5	TRBV7-2
CASSERTGQGYTF	TRBJ1-2	TRBV6-1
CASSVGGIGSLTEAFF	TRBJ1-1	TRBV6-4
CASSLEGLRNTEAFF	TRBJ1-1	TRBV28
CAWVGQKNTEAFF	TRBJ1-1	TRBV30
CASARVRQDLNTEAFF	TRBJ1-1	TRBV5-1
CASSDHIQYF	TRBJ2-4	TRBV6-4
CASSESASDSYEQYF	TRBJ2-7	TRBV10-1